This T cell receptor (beta chain) appears in the sequencing data of a study of blood T cell repertoires in COVID-19. One Seattle source followed patients from active infection through their disease course. In the source study's methods: From reference gene primer amplification, estimates of nucleated cell counts were derived. The table came from immunoSEQ multiplex PCR; TCRdb's copy has only in-frame clones and leaves some out. The DNA gave D and trimming, while V, J and clone size come from that table. The sample consists of about 360,000 clones, 75% to 90% of them appearing once. CDR1 MNHEY and CDR2 SVGAGI come from the germline V gene. This CDR3 region has 15 residues. V was pared by 0 bases and J by 4 bases, with 13 bases between.

The J gene is TRBJ2-7, the V gene TRBV6-5, with D maybe TRBD2 (6 bases). This TCR came from a woman aged 60 to 75 with COVID-19, enrolled during active disease. The sequencing input was peripheral blood. As DNA, the CDR3 is TGTGCCAGCAGTTACTCCTCCGGGACTGTTTACGAGCAGTACTTC. Protein: CASSYSSGTVYEQYF.